Shown below are 5 T cell receptor beta chains from a single sample sequenced in a study of cytomegalovirus exposure and HLA in healthy donors. PCR employed 60 Vbeta and 13 Jbeta primers. Only in-frame clones appear in the TCRdb table, and some are missing; sequencing was by immunoSEQ multiplex PCR. The data contain around 130,000 clones, around 75% of them singletons. The sequencing sample was made of PBMCs. The origin of the receptors is a man under 40 in good health and CMV-seronegative.

V is TRBV4-2 and J is TRBJ2-1; D might be TRBD2 (6 bases). Germline lookup yields CDR1 LGHNA and CDR2 YNFKEQ. The CDR3 runs to 17 residues. V was cut by 0 bases and J by 0 bases, with 12 bases left in between. The CDR3 region is CASSQDAGPPSYNEQFF. The CDR3 nucleotides read TGTGCCAGCAGCCAAGATGCGGGGCCCCCCTCCTACAATGAGCAGTTCTTC.

This rearrangement joins TRBV5-6 to TRBJ1-6; perhaps TRBD1 as D (6 bases). Germline CDR1 SGHDT, CDR2 YYEEEE. The CDR3 is made up of 16 amino acids. Trimming cost V 2 bases and J 4 bases, with 13 bases left between them. The DNA of the CDR3 is TGTGCCAGCAGCTTACCGGGACAACAGTATAATTCACCCCTCCACTTT. This encodes CASSLPGQQYNSPLHF.

CDR3 coding DNA: TGTGCCAGCAGTCTTATGAACACTGAAGCTTTCTTT. Protein product: CASSLMNTEAFF. The chain couples TRBV28 to TRBJ1-1; unclear D gene. Germline V gene data show CDR1 as MDHEN and CDR2 as SYDVKM. The CDR3 loop spans 12 amino acids. V lost 5 bases to trimming and J lost 0 bases, with 4 bases between them.

This chain uses TRBV18 with TRBJ1-1, with 7 nucleotides matching TRBD1. This CDR3 region has 13 residues. With V trimmed by 8 bases and J by 1 base, 4 bases remained unmatched. The V gene's germline CDR1 is KGHSH and CDR2 LQKENI. The CDR3, as DNA: TGTGCCAGCCCGCGACAGGGGAACACTGAAGCTTTCTTT. This gives the protein CASPRQGNTEAFF. Looking up the rest from reference TRBV18 and TRBJ1-1 gives the full variable domain: NAGVMQNPRHLVRRRGQEARLRCSPMKGHSHVYWYRQLPEEGLKFMVYLQKENIIDESGMPKERFSAEFPKEGPSILRIQQVVRGDSAAYFCASPRQGNTEAFFGQGTRLTVV.

V usage is TRBV29-1 and J usage is TRBJ2-1, with unresolved D. This CDR3 is 12 amino acids long. The V end was cut by 4 bases, the J end by 7 bases, with 11 bases between. Germline V lookup: CDR1 SQVTM, CDR2 ANQGSEA. CDR3 nucleotides: TGCAGCGTTGGATCCACGAGGAATGAGCAGTTCTTC. This sequence encodes CSVGSTRNEQFF.